The 5 T cell receptor beta chains below come from one sample, sequenced in a study of regulatory T cells in long-lasting Graves disease. Relying on iRepertoire HTBI primers and Arm-PCR of CDR3 regions, the team built TCR beta libraries. TCRdb recomputed calls from the multiplex PCR reads with MiXCR, one row per CDR3 protein. The sample yields more than 400,000 distinct CDR3 sequences, 15% to 20% seen once. Indicated time point: newly diagnosed GD, antithyroid drugs for less than 3 months. Following extraction of RNA from PBMCs, that RNA was used to make the TCR library. The same data also contributed to another study, on T cells in Graves' hyperthyroidism and ophthalmopathy.

The starting material was peripheral blood mononuclear cells (PBMCs), obtained at new diagnosis, from a patient treated with antithyroid drugs. The receptors were gathered from a man aged 40-50 years with Graves disease.

This clonotype has only a few counts. The chain recombines TRBV3-1 with TRBJ1-5, with D perhaps matching TRBD1 (5 bases). Germline values: CDR1 LGHDT, CDR2 YNNKEL (reference sequence). Trimming shortened V by 0 bases and J by 4 bases, and 13 bases separated the two germline ends. The CDR3 has 16 residues. The CDR3 protein is CASSQDREGWNQPQHF. The DNA of the CDR3 is TGTGCCAGCAGCCAAGATAGGGAGGGGTGGAATCAGCCCCAGCATTTT.

This clonotype was counted many times. CDR3: CSASFSASVNEQFF. CDR3 DNA sequence: TGCAGTGCTAGTTTTTCGGCTAGCGTTAATGAGCAGTTCTTC. The V gene is TRBV20-1, the J gene TRBJ2-1, with D perhaps matching TRBD2 (6 bases). The CDR3 loop spans 14 amino acids. Trimming pared 3 bases from V and 7 bases from J, leaving 16 bases between. Germline V lookup: CDR1 DFQATT, CDR2 SNEGSKA (reference sequence).

This clonotype occurred many times. This chain links TRBV6-1 with TRBJ2-1; 9 nucleotides line up with TRBD2. CDR3 length equals 13 residues. In germline, CDR1 is MNHNS, CDR2 SASEGT. V lost 8 bases, J lost 9 bases, and 8 bases stayed unmatched. The CDR3 loop is CASASGEGGEQFF. CDR3 DNA: TGTGCCAGCGCTAGCGGGGAGGGAGGTGAGCAGTTCTTC.

The chain has TRBV19 and TRBJ2-7; D is perhaps TRBD2 (6 bases). Trimming took off 5 bases at V and 3 bases at J, with 20 bases between the two ends. The CDR3 covers 16 residues. The germline gives CDR1 LNHDA, CDR2 SQIVND (reference sequence). CDR3 DNA sequence: TGTGCCAGTAGTCCCGCACCGGGACTTCGAGGCTACGAGCAGTACTTC. Its translation: CASSPAPGLRGYEQYF.

This rearrangement joins TRBV20-1 to TRBJ2-3; 13 bases are a match to TRBD2. Germline CDR1 DFQATT, CDR2 SNEGSKA (reference sequence). The CDR3 extends over 17 amino acids. V gave up 4 bases and J gave up 0 bases; unmatched junction bases: 7. CDR3 nucleotides: TGCAGTGCTATGAGACTAGCGGGAGGTAAAAGCACAGATACGCAGTATTTT. Translation: CSAMRLAGGKSTDTQYF.